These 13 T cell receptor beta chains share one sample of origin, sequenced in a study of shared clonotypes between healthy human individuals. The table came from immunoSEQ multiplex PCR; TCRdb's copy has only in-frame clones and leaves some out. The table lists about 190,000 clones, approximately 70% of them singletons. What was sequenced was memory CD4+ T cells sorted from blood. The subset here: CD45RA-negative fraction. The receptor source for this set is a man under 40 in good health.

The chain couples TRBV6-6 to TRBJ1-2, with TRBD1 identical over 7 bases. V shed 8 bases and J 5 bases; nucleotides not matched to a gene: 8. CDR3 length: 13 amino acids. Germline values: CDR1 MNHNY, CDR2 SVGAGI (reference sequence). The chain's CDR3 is CASGGDSRYGYTF. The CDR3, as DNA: TGTGCCAGCGGCGGGGACAGTCGATATGGCTACACCTTC.

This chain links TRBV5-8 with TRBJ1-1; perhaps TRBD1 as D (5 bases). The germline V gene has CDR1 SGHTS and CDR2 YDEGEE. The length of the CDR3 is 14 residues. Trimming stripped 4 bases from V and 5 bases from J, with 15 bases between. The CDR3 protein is CASSLQGGRTEAFF. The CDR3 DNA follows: TGTGCCAGCAGCCTGCAGGGAGGGAGGACTGAAGCTTTCTTT. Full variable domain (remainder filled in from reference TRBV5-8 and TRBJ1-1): EAGVTQSPTHLIKTRGQQATLRCSPISGHTSVYWYQQALGLGLQFLLWYDEGEERNRGNFPPRFSGRQFPNYSSELNVNALELEDSALYLCASSLQGGRTEAFFGQGTRLTVV.

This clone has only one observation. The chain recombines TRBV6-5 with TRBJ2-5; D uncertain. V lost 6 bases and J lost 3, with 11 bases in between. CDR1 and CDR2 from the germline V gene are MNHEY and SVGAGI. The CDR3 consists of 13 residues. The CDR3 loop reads CASRRSTEETQYF. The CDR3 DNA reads TGTGCCAGCAGACGAAGTACCGAAGAGACCCAGTACTTC.

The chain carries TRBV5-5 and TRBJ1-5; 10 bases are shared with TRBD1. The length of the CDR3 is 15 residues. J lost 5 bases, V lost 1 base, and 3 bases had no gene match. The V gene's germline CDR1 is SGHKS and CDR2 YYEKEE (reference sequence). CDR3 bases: TGTGCCAGCAGCTTGTTTGGGACAGGGGATCAGCCCCAGCATTTT. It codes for CASSLFGTGDQPQHF.

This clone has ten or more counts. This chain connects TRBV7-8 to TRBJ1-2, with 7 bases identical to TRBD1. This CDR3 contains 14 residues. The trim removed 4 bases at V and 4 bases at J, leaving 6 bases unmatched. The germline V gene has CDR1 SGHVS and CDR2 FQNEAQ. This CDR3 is CASSSLQGRYGYTF. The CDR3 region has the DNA TGTGCCAGCAGCTCCCTACAGGGGCGCTATGGCTACACCTTC.

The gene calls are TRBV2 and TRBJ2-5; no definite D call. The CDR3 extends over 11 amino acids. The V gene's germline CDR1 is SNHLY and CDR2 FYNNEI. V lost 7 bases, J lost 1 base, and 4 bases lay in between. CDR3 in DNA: TGTGCCAGCAAAATCCAAGAGACCCAGTACTTC. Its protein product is CASKIQETQYF. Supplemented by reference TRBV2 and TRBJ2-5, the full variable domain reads EPEVTQTPSHQVTQMGQEVILRCVPISNHLYFYWYRQILGQKVEFLVSFYNNEISEKSEIFDDQFSVERPDGSNFTLKIRSTKLEDSAMYFCASKIQETQYFGPGTRLLVL.

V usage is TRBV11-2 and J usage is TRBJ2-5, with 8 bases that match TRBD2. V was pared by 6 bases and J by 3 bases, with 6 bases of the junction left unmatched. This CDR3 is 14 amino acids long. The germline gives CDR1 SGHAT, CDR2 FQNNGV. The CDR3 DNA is TGTGCCAGCAGTCGCGTACTAGCGGAAGAGACCCAGTACTTC. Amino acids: CASSRVLAEETQYF.

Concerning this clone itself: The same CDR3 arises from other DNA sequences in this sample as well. The CDR3 DNA follows: TGTGCCAGCAGTGAGGGCGCCGGGGCCAACGTCCTGACTTTC. Protein product: CASSEGAGANVLTF. The chain combines TRBV6-4 with TRBJ2-6; no clear D gene. V dropped 3 bases and J dropped 4 bases, with 7 bases sitting between them. Germline loops: CDR1 MRHNA, CDR2 SNTAGT. The CDR3 totals 14 residues.

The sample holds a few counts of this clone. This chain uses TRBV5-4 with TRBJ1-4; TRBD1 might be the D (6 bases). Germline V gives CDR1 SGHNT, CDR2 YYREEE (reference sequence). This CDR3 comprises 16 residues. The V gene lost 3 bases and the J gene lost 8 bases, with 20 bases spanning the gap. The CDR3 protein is CASSSDRTGSGEKLFF. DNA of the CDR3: TGTGCCAGCAGCTCCGACAGAACAGGGTCCGGGGAAAAACTGTTTTTT.

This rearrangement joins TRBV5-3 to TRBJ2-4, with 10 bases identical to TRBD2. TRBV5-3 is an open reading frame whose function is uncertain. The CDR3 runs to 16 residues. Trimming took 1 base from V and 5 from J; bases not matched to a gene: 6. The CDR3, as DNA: TGTGCCAGAAGCTTGAGGCTAGCGGGGGCTCAAAACATTCAGTACTTC. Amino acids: CARSLRLAGAQNIQYF.

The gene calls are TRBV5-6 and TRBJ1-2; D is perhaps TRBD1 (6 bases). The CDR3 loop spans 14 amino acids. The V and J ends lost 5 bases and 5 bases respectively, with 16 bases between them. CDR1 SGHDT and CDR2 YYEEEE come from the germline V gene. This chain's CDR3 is CASRSTGRAYGYTF. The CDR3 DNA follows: TGTGCCAGCAGGAGCACAGGGCGCGCTTATGGCTACACCTTC.

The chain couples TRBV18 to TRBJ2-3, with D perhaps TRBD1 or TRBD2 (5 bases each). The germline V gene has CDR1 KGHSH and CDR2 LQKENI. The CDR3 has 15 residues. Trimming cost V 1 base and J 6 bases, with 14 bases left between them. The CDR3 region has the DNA TGTGCCAGCTCACCACGAGGCTTGGGGGTGGATACGCAGTATTTT. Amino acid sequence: CASSPRGLGVDTQYF.

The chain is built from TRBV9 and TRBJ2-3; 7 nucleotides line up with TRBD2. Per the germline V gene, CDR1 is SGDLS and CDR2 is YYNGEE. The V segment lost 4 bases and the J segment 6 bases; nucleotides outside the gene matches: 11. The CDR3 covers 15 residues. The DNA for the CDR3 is TGTGCCAGCAGCTTAGCGGGCACCGGTAGGGATACGCAGTATTTT. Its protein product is CASSLAGTGRDTQYF.